One sample yielded the 17 T cell receptor beta chains listed below, sequenced in a study of T cell responses to AZD1222 COVID-19 vaccine (dated by TCRdb to about 2021). Library method: the immunoSEQ multiplex PCR assay. TCRdb re-hosts the immuneACCESS table, in-frame sequences only. Its copies lack some clones; in the studies checked, an unresolved V gene accounts for under half of them, and the cause for the rest is not known. Within this sample are approximately 110,000 clones, with around 90% of them counted one time only. The ten most abundant clones make up approximately 4.2% of the sample. Sample time point, as interpreted from the label and publication: baseline before first vaccination. The starting material was peripheral blood, obtained on day 0 of AZD1222 vaccination. The receptors here all came from an adult in good health.

This clone was counted a few times. The rearrangement uses TRBV27 and TRBJ2-1; D not certain. The V gene lost 1 base and the J gene lost 15 bases, with 16 bases spanning the gap. From germline, CDR1 is MNHEY and CDR2 SMNVEV (reference sequence). CDR3 length equals 13 residues. The CDR3 sequence is CASSLYAETQPFF. The CDR3 DNA reads TGTGCCAGCAGTTTATACGCCGAAACACAACCGTTCTTC.

The V gene is TRBV28, the J gene TRBJ2-2; D is perhaps TRBD1 (6 bases). CDR3 length equals 15 residues. Per the germline V gene, CDR1 is MDHEN and CDR2 is SYDVKM. Deletions cut 7 bases from V and 1 base from J, with 13 bases between. The CDR3 DNA reads as TGTGCCAGCAAAACGGGACAACAGAACACCGGGGAGCTGTTTTTT. Encoded protein: CASKTGQQNTGELFF. Using reference TRBV28 and TRBJ2-2 for the parts outside the CDR3, the full variable domain is DVKVTQSSRYLVKRTGEKVFLECVQDMDHENMFWYRQDPGLGLRLIYFSYDVKMKEKGDIPEGYSVSREKKERFSLILESASTNQTSMYLCASKTGQQNTGELFFGEGSRLTVL.

The chain joins TRBV12-3 or TRBV12-4 to TRBJ1-6; D remains ambiguous. V lost 7 bases to trimming and J lost 13 bases, with 14 bases between them. The CDR3 spans 12 residues. CDR3 nucleotide sequence: TGTGCCAGCACCTCGGGAGTGTTTCCCCTCCACTTT. It specifies CASTSGVFPLHF.

The chain carries TRBV7-3 and TRBJ1-1, with 11 bases aligning to TRBD1. Trimming at V came to 6 bases and at J to 5 bases, leaving 5 bases not matched to a gene. Germline loops: CDR1 SGHTA, CDR2 FQGTGA. The CDR3 runs 14 residues. CDR3 protein: CASSYGQGATEAFF. In nucleotides, the CDR3 is TGTGCCAGCAGTTACGGACAGGGGGCGACTGAAGCTTTCTTT.

This clone appeared a single time. The chain combines TRBV5-1 with TRBJ1-1, with 11 bases matching TRBD1. V shed 1 base, J shed 7 bases, and the junction held 3 bases outside the gene matches. Germline lookup yields CDR1 SGHRS and CDR2 YFSETQ. CDR3 length equals 14 residues. CDR3 in amino acids: CASSLWTGGGEAFF. CDR3 DNA: TGCGCCAGCAGCTTGTGGACAGGGGGCGGTGAAGCTTTCTTT.

V usage is TRBV7-2 and J usage is TRBJ2-7; 14 bases are a match to TRBD2. V was clipped by 5 bases and J by 12 bases; unmatched bases: 9. Germline V lookup: CDR1 SGHTA, CDR2 FQGNSA. The CDR3 spans 14 residues. The CDR3 is CASSPRLAGGQLYF. CDR3 DNA: TGTGCCAGCAGCCCCCGACTAGCGGGGGGGCAACTGTACTTC.

The chain joins TRBV19 to TRBJ1-2; TRBD1 might be the D (5 bases). V was shortened by 4 bases and J by 5 bases, with 11 bases between the two germline ends. This CDR3 comprises 13 residues. The germline V gene encodes CDR1 LNHDA and CDR2 SQIVND (reference sequence). The CDR3 DNA follows: TGTGCCAGTAGTAAGGCGGGGCCATATGGCTACACCTTC. This codes for CASSKAGPYGYTF.

This clone was counted once. The chain has TRBV3-1 (or the pseudogene TRBV3-2) and TRBJ1-3, with D perhaps TRBD1 (5 bases). Per germline, CDR1 LGHDT and CDR2 YNNKEL (reference sequence). The CDR3 is 14 residues long. The germline V and J ends were trimmed by 1 base and 2 bases, with 6 bases remaining between them. CDR3 loop: CASSQGGTGNTIYF. CDR3 sequence (DNA): TGTGCCAGCAGCCAAGGGGGGACTGGAAACACCATATATTTT.

The gene calls are TRBV18 and TRBJ2-3; D might be TRBD2 (5 bases). The V and J ends lost 1 base and 1 base respectively, with 9 bases between them. The CDR3 extends over 15 amino acids. The germline V gene has CDR1 KGHSH and CDR2 LQKENI. The CDR3 nucleotides are TGTGCCAGCTCACCACTGGCGGGCGGCACAGATACGCAGTATTTT. It translates to CASSPLAGGTDTQYF.

This clone came up a few times. The rearrangement uses TRBV28 and TRBJ2-5; tentatively, D is TRBD1 (5 bases). The CDR3 sequence is 12 residues long. The germline CDR1 and CDR2 sequences are MDHEN and SYDVKM. Trimming cost V 7 bases and J 5 bases, with 11 bases left between them. CDR3 loop: CASTGSAETQYF. The CDR3 DNA is TGTGCCAGCACAGGGTCGGCCGAGACCCAGTACTTC.

V and J are TRBV4-2 and TRBJ1-5; D call uncertain. Trimming pared 5 bases from V and 3 bases from J, leaving 8 bases between. This CDR3 region has 13 residues. Germline CDR1 LGHNA, CDR2 YNFKEQ. DNA for the CDR3: TGTGCCAGCAGCACCTACCACAATCAGCCCCAGCATTTT. It specifies CASSTYHNQPQHF.

Note on this clone: At one end, the junction sequence differs from germline, possibly due to a read error. The genes are TRBV27 and TRBJ2-2; 8 bases align to TRBD1. The CDR3 is 17 amino acids. Germline CDR1 is MNHEY and CDR2 is SMNVEV (reference sequence). CDR3: CASGLPLTGGRTGELFF. The CDR3 DNA sequence: TGTGCCAGCGGTTTACCCCTCACAGGGGGTCGGACCGGGGAGCTGTTTTTT.

V gene TRBV19 combines with J gene TRBJ1-5; D is undetermined. The CDR3 has 13 residues. The germline V gene has CDR1 LNHDA and CDR2 SQIVND (reference sequence). Trimming stripped 7 bases from V and 2 bases from J, with 9 bases between. The CDR3 sequence: CASTAPGNQPQHF. Here the CDR3 DNA reads TGTGCCAGTACGGCACCAGGCAATCAGCCCCAGCATTTT.

The chain combines TRBV6-6 with TRBJ1-6; no clear D. Germline V lookup: CDR1 MNHNY, CDR2 SVGAGI (reference sequence). Trimming removed 0 bases at V and 4 bases at J, with 4 bases between. The CDR3 totals 14 residues. Here the CDR3 DNA reads TGTGCCAGCAGTTACTCCGAGTATAATTCACCCCTCCACTTT. It encodes CASSYSEYNSPLHF.

The rearrangement uses TRBV9 and TRBJ2-1, with D perhaps matching TRBD2 (5 bases). The CDR3 runs to 16 residues. Deletions cut 4 bases from V and 0 bases from J, with 14 bases between. Germline V CDR1 and CDR2: SGDLS, YYNGEE. CDR3 amino acids: CASSNPAGSSYNEQFF. Written as DNA, the CDR3 is TGTGCCAGCAGCAATCCCGCGGGCTCCTCCTACAATGAGCAGTTCTTC.

J is TRBJ2-7 and V is TRBV6-5; the D call may be TRBD1 or TRBD2 (5 bases each). V was trimmed by 6 bases and J by 7 bases, leaving 13 bases between them. Germline CDR1 MNHEY, CDR2 SVGAGI. This CDR3 spans 12 amino acids. CDR3 region: CASRGTSGEQYF. The CDR3 region has the DNA TGTGCCAGCAGGGGGACGTCTGGAGAGCAGTACTTC.

The rearrangement joins TRBV7-9 to TRBJ2-2, with D possibly being TRBD1 (7 bases). This CDR3 spans 15 amino acids. The V end was cut by 5 bases, the J end by 6 bases, with 16 bases between. The germline gives CDR1 SEHNR, CDR2 FQNEAQ (reference sequence). The CDR3 bases are TGTGCCAGCAGCCCTCTCGGCAGGGGGGCCGGGGAGCTGTTTTTT. Translated, it gives CASSPLGRGAGELFF.